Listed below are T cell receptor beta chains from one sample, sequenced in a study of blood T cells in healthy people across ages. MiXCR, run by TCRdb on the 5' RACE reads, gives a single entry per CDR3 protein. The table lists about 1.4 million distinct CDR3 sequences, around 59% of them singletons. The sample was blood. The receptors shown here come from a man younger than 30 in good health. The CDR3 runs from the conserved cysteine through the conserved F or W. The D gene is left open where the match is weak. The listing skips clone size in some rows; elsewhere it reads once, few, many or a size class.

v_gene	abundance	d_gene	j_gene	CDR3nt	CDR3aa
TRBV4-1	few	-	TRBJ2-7	TGCGCCAGCAGCCAAGGTCCCCTCGAGCAGTACTTC	CASSQGPLEQYF
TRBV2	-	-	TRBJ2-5	TGTGCCAGCAGTGAAACCGTGAACAGGGAACAAGAGACCCAGTACTTC	CASSETVNREQETQYF
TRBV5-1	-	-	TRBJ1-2	TGCGCCAGCAGCTTGACCGGGAACAAGTACTATGGCTACACCTTC	CASSLTGNKYYGYTF
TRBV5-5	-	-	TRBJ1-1	TGTGCCAGCAGCTTGGCCGGGGGGCGGGTGAACACTGAAGCTTTCTTT	CASSLAGGRVNTEAFF
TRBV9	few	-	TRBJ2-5	TGTGCCAGCAGCGCGCAGTTCCTGGCGCTCCCGGTCGGCCAAGAGACCCAGTACTTC	CASSAQFLALPVGQETQYF
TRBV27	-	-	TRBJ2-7	TGTGCCAGCAGGCGAGGGGAAAATGACGAGCAGTACTTC	CASRRGENDEQYF
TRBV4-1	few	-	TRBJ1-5	TGTGCCAGCAGCCAGATTAATCAGCCCCAGCATTTT	CASSQINQPQHF
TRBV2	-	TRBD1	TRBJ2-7	TGTGCCAGCAGTGTCCCTCCGGGACAGGTGAGCTACGAGCAGTACTTC	CASSVPPGQVSYEQYF
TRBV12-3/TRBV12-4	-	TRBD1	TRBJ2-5	TGTGCCAGCAGTGGACCCTGGGACAGGGGAATGGAGACCCAGTACTTC	CASSGPWDRGMETQYF
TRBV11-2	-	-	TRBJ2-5	TGTGCCAGCAGCTCCTTGGGGGGAATTGGGGAGACCCAGTACTTC	CASSSLGGIGETQYF